This T cell receptor beta chain is drawn from a study of shared clonotypes between healthy human individuals. Between the trimmed V and J ends, which lost 4 bases and 1 base, there was a span of 12 bases. Germline-derived CDR1 and CDR2 are SNHLY and FYNNEI. The CDR3 has 15 residues. TCRdb's table, derived via immunoSEQ multiplex PCR, lists solely in-frame clones and lacks some. The sample includes approximately 1,500,000 clones, 96% of them seen just once. Sequencing was performed on naive CD4+ T cells sorted from blood. Described subset: CD45RA+ positively selected. The clonotype was recovered from a man aged 30 to 45 in good health. The J gene is TRBJ2-3, the V gene TRBV2; unclear D gene. The CDR3 loop is CASSVERVGTDTQYF. CDR3 DNA sequence: TGTGCCAGCAGTGTGGAGCGAGTAGGCACAGATACGCAGTATTTT.